These 24 T cell receptor beta chains share one sample of origin, sequenced in a study of blood T cells in healthy people across ages. The second PCR ran roughly 6 to 11 cycles with a sample-barcoded 5' primer and J-beta primers. TCRdb processed the 5' RACE reads anew with MiXCR; each CDR3 protein has one entry. Of 1.5 million to 2 million distinct CDR3 sequences listed, roughly 28% are singletons. Sequencing was carried out using blood. The receptors here all came from a woman in her 30s in good health.

The J gene is TRBJ1-6, the V gene TRBV6-5, with D uncertain. Germline V CDR1 and CDR2: MNHEY, SVGAGI. CDR3 length equals 13 residues. V was shortened by 7 bases and J by 8 bases, with 12 bases between the two germline ends. CDR3 bases: TGTGCCAGCAATCTTCAGGCCCATTCACCCCTCCACTTT. This translates into CASNLQAHSPLHF.

The chain is built from TRBV11-3 and TRBJ2-3; D tentatively reads TRBD1 or TRBD2 (5 bases each). This CDR3 is 16 amino acids long. The germline V gene encodes CDR1 SGHNT and CDR2 YENEEA. V shed 4 bases and J shed 6 bases, with 20 bases lying between them. This CDR3 reads CASSSGSGPPLDTQYF. CDR3 DNA: TGTGCCAGCAGCTCTGGCTCGGGGCCGCCCCTGGATACGCAGTATTTT. Combining the CDR3 with reference TRBV11-3 and TRBJ2-3 gives the whole variable domain EAGVVQSPRYKIIEKKQPVAFWCNPISGHNTLYWYLQNLGQGPELLIRYENEEAVDDSQLPKDRFSAERLKGVDSTLKIQPAELGDSAVYLCASSSGSGPPLDTQYFGPGTRLTVL.

The chain links TRBV12-3 or TRBV12-4 to TRBJ2-2, with a weak D call TRBD1 (5 bases). The length of the CDR3 is 14 residues. V dropped 6 bases and J dropped 6 bases, with 14 bases sitting between them. CDR3 bases: TGTGCCAGCAGAGCCAGTAGGGGTGCCGGGGAGCTGTTTTTT. Translation gives CASRASRGAGELFF.

This clonotype appeared a few times. This sequence joins TRBV9 and TRBJ1-1; 7 positions agree with TRBD1. The J segment lost 3 bases and the V segment lost 3 bases, leaving 5 bases of the junction unmatched. This CDR3 spans 14 amino acids. The V gene's germline CDR1 is SGDLS and CDR2 YYNGEE. CDR3 DNA sequence: TGTGCCAGCAGCGGCGGGACAGATTACACTGAAGCTTTCTTT. Its protein product is CASSGGTDYTEAFF.

With regard to this clonotype: The junction does not match germline at one end; this may be a read error. The gene calls are TRBV12-3 or TRBV12-4 and TRBJ2-5; 9 bases align to TRBD2. The CDR3 has 17 residues. The CDR3 spells CASSSGWGGRAQDTQYF. The CDR3 bases are TGTGCCAGCAGTTCGGGGTGGGGCGGGAGGGCCCAAGATACCCAGTACTTC.

As to this clonotype: One base away lies a much larger clone, so this may be a sequencing read error. The chain joins TRBV20-1 to TRBJ2-5; 7 positions agree with TRBD1. The J call may be incorrect, as the DNA end agrees better with TRBJ2-7. The CDR3 length is 12 residues. Germline CDR1 DFQATT, CDR2 SNEGSKA (reference sequence). CDR3 protein: CSTRPTGNEQYF. CDR3 bases: TGCAGTACTAGACCGACAGGGAACGAGCAGTACTTC.

Worth noting for this clonotype: Since a much larger clone is just one base distant, this may be a read error. The chain combines TRBV20-1 with TRBJ2-5; 9 positions agree with TRBD1. The end of the DNA is better explained by TRBJ2-7, so the J call may be wrong. The CDR3 covers 15 residues. Germline CDR1 is DFQATT and CDR2 is SNEGSKA (reference sequence). The DNA of the CDR3 is TGCAGTGCTGGAGTGGCCGTCAGGACAGGGGACGAGCAGTACTTC. This translates into CSAGVAVRTGDEQYF.

This clonotype was counted ten times or more. J is TRBJ2-7 and V is TRBV28; 8 bases line up with TRBD1. The CDR3 loop spans 19 amino acids. Germline assignment: CDR1 MDHEN and CDR2 SYDVKM. Losses at the gene ends were 6 bases for V and 2 bases for J; bases not matched to a gene: 21. CDR3 region: CASSSPGQGRGRFTYEQYF. CDR3 coding DNA: TGTGCCAGCAGCTCCCCCGGACAGGGAAGGGGAAGGTTTACCTACGAGCAGTACTTC.

CDR3 protein: CSVEDLRTNTYNEQFF. CDR3 in DNA: TGCAGCGTTGAAGATCTGCGGACAAATACCTACAATGAGCAGTTCTTC. V usage is TRBV29-1 and J usage is TRBJ2-1, with D perhaps matching TRBD1 (5 bases). The CDR3 covers 16 residues. Germline V gene sequence: CDR1 SQVTM, CDR2 ANQGSEA. Trimming shortened V by 0 bases and J by 2 bases, and 14 bases separated the two germline ends.

V usage is TRBV6-5 and J usage is TRBJ2-1; D is perhaps TRBD1 or TRBD2 (5 bases each). Trimming stripped 6 bases from V and 6 bases from J, with 18 bases between. In germline, CDR1 is MNHEY, CDR2 SVGAGI. CDR3 length equals 15 residues. This chain's CDR3 is CASSWTVGASNEQFF. The DNA of the CDR3 is TGTGCCAGCAGCTGGACTGTTGGGGCCTCCAATGAGCAGTTCTTC.

The V and J genes are TRBV18 and TRBJ2-5; 7 nucleotides match TRBD2. The CDR3 has 16 amino acids. V dropped 1 base and J dropped 3; count of bases not matched to a gene: 8. Germline loops: CDR1 KGHSH, CDR2 LQKENI. In DNA form, the CDR3 reads TGTGCCAGCTCACCACTACCTAGCGGAATCGAAGAGACCCAGTACTTC. Translating gives CASSPLPSGIEETQYF.

J is TRBJ1-5 and V is TRBV7-2; D not certain. V dropped 3 bases and J dropped 6 bases, with 12 bases sitting between them. This CDR3 region has 14 residues. Looked up from germline, CDR1 is SGHTA and CDR2 is FQGNSA. CDR3 bases: TGTGCCAGCAGCTTTTACGGGTCTTCTCAGCCCCAGCATTTT. This codes for CASSFYGSSQPQHF.

V usage is TRBV4-1 and J usage is TRBJ1-5, with TRBD1 as a possible D gene (5 bases). V lost 0 bases and J 1 base, leaving 16 bases between the germline ends. From germline, CDR1 is MGHRA and CDR2 YSYEKL. The CDR3 consists of 18 residues. The CDR3 DNA sequence: TGCGCCAGCAGCCAAGACCAGATACGGGGCGCGAGCAATCAGCCCCAGCATTTT. Amino acids: CASSQDQIRGASNQPQHF.

This chain joins TRBV4-1 and TRBJ2-1; 7 bases align to TRBD2. Germline trimming cut 1 base from V and 2 bases from J; bases unmatched to any gene: 8. The CDR3 runs 17 residues. CDR1 is MGHRA, CDR2 YSYEKL, per germline. The DNA of the CDR3 is TGCGCCAGCAGCCAAGTACCAGCGGGGCAGCCCTACAATGAGCAGTTCTTC. It is translated as CASSQVPAGQPYNEQFF.

This sequence joins TRBV5-1 and TRBJ2-3, with D possibly matching TRBD1 (6 bases). V was clipped by 4 bases and J by 1 base, with 13 bases between them. CDR1 is SGHRS and CDR2 is YFSETQ in the germline V gene. CDR3 length: 15 amino acids. This CDR3 is CASSRGDTRTDTQYF. CDR3 sequence (DNA): TGCGCCAGCAGCCGAGGGGACACCCGCACAGATACGCAGTATTTT.

The J gene is TRBJ2-6, the V gene TRBV5-1, with 12 nucleotides matching TRBD2. Unmatched junction bases numbered 7, after V lost 4 bases and J lost 2 bases. CDR3 length equals 18 residues. Germline CDR1 SGHRS, CDR2 YFSETQ. This chain's CDR3 is CASSPPSGGAPGANVLTF. CDR3 nucleotide sequence: TGCGCCAGCAGCCCCCCTAGCGGGGGGGCCCCTGGGGCCAACGTCCTGACTTTC.

This clonotype was detected ten times or more. The rearrangement joins TRBV20-1 to TRBJ2-7; 10 bases agree with TRBD2. Germline loops: CDR1 DFQATT, CDR2 SNEGSKA (reference sequence). Trimming took 6 bases from V and 5 from J; bases not matched to a gene: 7. CDR3 length equals 13 residues. The DNA of the CDR3 is TGCAGTGCCGTAGTGGGGACTAGCGACGAGCAGTACTTC. Protein product: CSAVVGTSDEQYF.

The V and J genes are TRBV27 and TRBJ2-1; 8 bases agree with TRBD2. The CDR3 has 15 residues. The J segment lost 4 bases and the V segment lost 1 base, leaving 3 bases of the junction unmatched. Germline V gene lookup returns CDR1 MNHEY and CDR2 SMNVEV (reference sequence). CDR3 nucleotides: TGTGCCAGCAGTTTATACCGGGGGGGATACAATGAGCAGTTCTTC. Its translation is CASSLYRGGYNEQFF.

The chain carries TRBV2 and TRBJ2-5; TRBD2 matches at 9 bases. Germline trimming cut 4 bases from V and 5 bases from J; bases unmatched to any gene: 11. CDR3 length: 16 amino acids. The germline V gene encodes CDR1 SNHLY and CDR2 FYNNEI. The CDR3 sequence is CASSAIWTSEGETQYF. CDR3 coding DNA: TGTGCCAGCAGTGCTATATGGACTAGCGAGGGGGAGACCCAGTACTTC. Using reference TRBV2 and TRBJ2-5 for the parts outside the CDR3, the full variable domain is EPEVTQTPSHQVTQMGQEVILRCVPISNHLYFYWYRQILGQKVEFLVSFYNNEISEKSEIFDDQFSVERPDGSNFTLKIRSTKLEDSAMYFCASSAIWTSEGETQYFGPGTRLLVL.

This clonotype has just a few counts. The gene calls are TRBV6-4 and TRBJ2-1; 7 nucleotides align to TRBD2. This CDR3 region has 15 residues. V was clipped by 2 bases and J by 5 bases; unmatched bases: 6. Germline CDR1 and CDR2: MRHNA and SNTAGT. CDR3 DNA sequence: TGTGCCAGCAGTGACCACGGGGGGACCCACAATGAGCAGTTCTTC. Its protein is CASSDHGGTHNEQFF.

In this sample, this clonotype turned up a few times. CDR3 protein: CASSVATLGAFF. As DNA, the CDR3 is TGTGCCAGCAGCGTAGCAACTTTAGGAGCTTTCTTT. The chain employs TRBV9 and TRBJ1-1, with D unclear. CDR1 is SGDLS, CDR2 YYNGEE, per germline. The CDR3 covers 12 residues. V was clipped by 0 bases and J by 10 bases, with 10 bases between them. The whole variable domain, remainder taken from reference TRBV9 and TRBJ1-1, is DSGVTQTPKHLITATGQRVTLRCSPRSGDLSVYWYQQSLDQGLQFLIQYYNGEERAKGNILERFSAQQFPDLHSELNLSSLELGDSALYFCASSVATLGAFFGQGTRLTVV.

This clonotype was seen repeatedly, ten times or more. The rearrangement uses TRBV2 and TRBJ2-1, with a tentative D call TRBD2 (7 bases). This CDR3 spans 12 amino acids. Trimming cost V 8 bases and J 11 bases, with 16 bases left between them. CDR1 and CDR2 from the germline V gene are SNHLY and FYNNEI. The DNA of the CDR3 is TGTGCCAGCGGGTCGGGGGGCGTAAAGCAGTTCTTC. This sequence encodes CASGSGGVKQFF.

This clonotype was seen a handful of times. The chain employs TRBV6-2 or TRBV6-3 and TRBJ1-1, with TRBD1 matching 9 bases. Trimming cost V 0 bases and J 4 bases; bases outside gene matches: 3. CDR3 length: 15 amino acids. Germline CDR1 reads MNHEY; CDR2 reads SVGEGT. For the CDR3, the DNA is TGTGCCAGCAGTTACTCAAAGACAGGGGGCACTGAAGCTTTCTTT. This gives the protein CASSYSKTGGTEAFF.

Only one count was recorded for this clonotype. The J gene is TRBJ2-1, the V gene TRBV20-1; TRBD2 agrees at 7 bases. The CDR3 is 15 residues long. Germline CDR1 reads DFQATT; CDR2 reads SNEGSKA (reference sequence). Losses at the gene ends were 3 bases for V and 8 bases for J; bases not matched to a gene: 13. CDR3 nucleotides: TGCAGTGCTAGTGTCCCGGGACTATCGTCCGATGAGCAGTTCTTC. Translated, it gives CSASVPGLSSDEQFF.